Shown below are 19 T cell receptor beta chains from a single sample sequenced in a study of T cells in localized non-small cell lung cancer. Using immunoSEQ multiplex PCR, the repertoire was profiled, and TCRdb retains in-frame clones only, with some absent. This table has 41,000 or so clones, roughly 90% appearing once. Specimen: peripheral blood, collected before any cancer treatment. The receptors were sampled from a female donor older than 55 with stage I squamous cell lung carcinoma.

The chain links TRBV11-3 to TRBJ2-4, with D tentatively TRBD1 (6 bases). In germline, CDR1 is SGHNT, CDR2 YENEEA. V shed 1 base and J shed 0 bases, with 10 bases lying between them. The CDR3 has 16 residues. This CDR3 reads CASSLGGQLAKNIQYF. DNA of the CDR3: TGTGCCAGCAGCTTAGGGGGACAACTAGCCAAAAACATTCAGTACTTC. Combining the CDR3 with reference TRBV11-3 and TRBJ2-4 gives the whole variable domain EAGVVQSPRYKIIEKKQPVAFWCNPISGHNTLYWYLQNLGQGPELLIRYENEEAVDDSQLPKDRFSAERLKGVDSTLKIQPAELGDSAVYLCASSLGGQLAKNIQYFGAGTRLSVL.

The chain couples TRBV19 to TRBJ2-1; 9 bases fit TRBD2. The J segment lost 3 bases and the V segment lost 5 bases, leaving 5 bases of the junction unmatched. The CDR3 covers 15 residues. Germline V gene data show CDR1 as LNHDA and CDR2 as SQIVND (reference sequence). The CDR3: CASSLSGSNYNEQFF. The CDR3 DNA is TGTGCCAGTAGTCTTAGCGGGAGTAACTACAATGAGCAGTTCTTC.

This chain joins TRBV7-8 and TRBJ1-6; no firm D call. Germline V gene data show CDR1 as SGHVS and CDR2 as FQNEAQ. The V and J ends lost 3 bases and 0 bases respectively, with 9 bases between them. The CDR3 length is 16 residues. The CDR3 here is CASSLAGRSYNSPLHF. CDR3 nucleotide sequence: TGTGCCAGCAGCTTGGCAGGCCGCTCCTATAATTCACCCCTCCACTTT.

J is TRBJ1-5 and V is TRBV30, with D possibly being TRBD1 (6 bases). In germline, CDR1 is GTSNPN, CDR2 SVGIG (reference sequence). This CDR3 is 15 amino acids long. Trimming shortened V by 1 base and J by 6 bases, and 16 bases separated the two germline ends. The CDR3 sequence: CAWSAGQGKSQPQHF. The CDR3, as DNA: TGTGCCTGGAGTGCAGGTCAGGGGAAAAGTCAGCCCCAGCATTTT.

The rearrangement uses TRBV4-3 and TRBJ2-3, with 7 nucleotides matching TRBD2. Germline-derived CDR1 and CDR2 are LGHNA and YSLEER. CDR3 size: 14 residues. Unmatched junction bases numbered 5, after V lost 5 bases and J lost 3 bases. CDR3 region: CASSGGVGTDTQYF. In DNA, the CDR3 is TGCGCCAGCAGCGGGGGGGTGGGTACAGATACGCAGTATTTT.

This chain uses TRBV6-6 with TRBJ2-2; D gene unclear. The CDR3 extends over 14 amino acids. Per the germline V gene, CDR1 is MNHNY and CDR2 is SVGAGI (reference sequence). Trimming stripped 7 bases from V and 1 base from J, with 10 bases between. The CDR3 coding sequence is TGTGCCAGCATCTGGGCTAGGAACACCGGGGAGCTGTTTTTT. Residues: CASIWARNTGELFF.

This clone was counted a few times. The rearrangement links TRBV15 to TRBJ2-3; weak D call: TRBD2 (5 bases). From germline, CDR1 is LNHNV and CDR2 YYDKDF (reference sequence). CDR3 length equals 13 residues. Trimming left V 0 bases short and J 5 bases short, with 6 bases between. The CDR3 loop is CATSRDAGDTQYF. CDR3 DNA sequence: TGTGCCACCAGCAGAGATGCGGGAGATACGCAGTATTTT.

The chain recombines TRBV6-6 with TRBJ2-5; D not resolved. The CDR3 has 11 amino acids. V was pared by 2 bases and J by 5 bases, with 3 bases between. Germline values: CDR1 MNHNY, CDR2 SVGAGI (reference sequence). CDR3 nucleotides: TGTGCCAGCAGTTACGAGGAGACCCAGTACTTC. Residues: CASSYEETQYF.

In nucleotides, the CDR3 is TGTGCCAGCAGCCGCTCGTTGCCCTACGAGCAGTACTTC. Protein: CASSRSLPYEQYF. The rearrangement links TRBV7-2 to TRBJ2-7; D is unclear. The CDR3 loop spans 13 amino acids. Germline V gives CDR1 SGHTA, CDR2 FQGNSA. Trimming took off 5 bases at V and 2 bases at J, with 10 bases between the two ends. Variable domain in full (rest from reference TRBV7-2 and TRBJ2-7): GAGVSQSPSNKVTEKGKDVELRCDPISGHTALYWYRQSLGQGLEFLIYFQGNSAPDKSGLPSDRFSAERTGGSVSTLTIQRTQQEDSAVYLCASSRSLPYEQYFGPGTRLTVT.

The J gene is TRBJ1-3, the V gene TRBV6-5; 9 bases map to TRBD1. The length of the CDR3 is 13 residues. Germline V lookup: CDR1 MNHEY, CDR2 SVGAGI. The V and J ends lost 6 bases and 8 bases, in that order; junction bases with no gene match: 5. CDR3 sequence reads: CASSLGQGYTIYF. DNA of the CDR3: TGTGCCAGCAGCCTAGGACAGGGGTACACCATATATTTT.

This rearrangement joins TRBV6-5 to TRBJ1-1; D gene unclear. The CDR3 consists of 12 residues. CDR1 and CDR2 (germline): MNHEY, SVGAGI. V was trimmed by 4 bases and J by 0 bases, leaving 3 bases between them. This CDR3 reads CASSSMNTEAFF. The CDR3 nucleotides read TGTGCCAGCAGTTCTATGAACACTGAAGCTTTCTTT.

V usage is TRBV2 and J usage is TRBJ2-2, with a weak D call TRBD2 (6 bases). V was pared by 4 bases and J by 5 bases, with 14 bases between. This CDR3 region has 15 residues. CDR1 SNHLY and CDR2 FYNNEI come from the germline V gene. CDR3 loop: CASSVGDGRTGELFF. The CDR3, as DNA: TGTGCCAGCAGTGTCGGGGACGGGAGAACCGGGGAGCTGTTTTTT.

The sample holds one count of this clone. This chain links TRBV5-1 with TRBJ1-2; D is undetermined. Germline CDR1 reads SGHRS; CDR2 reads YFSETQ. V was cut by 4 bases and J by 2 bases, with 15 bases left in between. This CDR3 is built from 15 residues. The DNA of the CDR3 is TGCGCCAGCAGCGACGAGGAAGGGAGAAACTATGGCTACACCTTC. This codes for CASSDEEGRNYGYTF. Combining the CDR3 with reference TRBV5-1 and TRBJ1-2 gives the whole variable domain KAGVTQTPRYLIKTRGQQVTLSCSPISGHRSVSWYQQTPGQGLQFLFEYFSETQRNKGNFPGRFSGRQFSNSRSEMNVSTLELGDSALYLCASSDEEGRNYGYTFGSGTRLTVV.

V is TRBV7-9 and J is TRBJ1-2; 9 positions match TRBD1. The CDR3 length is 15 residues. Unmatched junction bases numbered 9, after V lost 8 bases and J lost 2 bases. Germline CDR1 SEHNR, CDR2 FQNEAQ (reference sequence). The CDR3, as DNA: TGTGCCAGCCCGTCGGGGGGACAGGGCAACTATGGCTACACCTTC. Residues: CASPSGGQGNYGYTF.

The chain has TRBV6-5 and TRBJ2-7; 10 bases fit TRBD1. This CDR3 region has 15 residues. The V gene end was trimmed by 6 bases and the J gene end by 3 bases; junction bases not matched to a gene: 8. Germline V gene lookup returns CDR1 MNHEY and CDR2 SVGAGI. CDR3 sequence reads: CASSRPGTGVYEQYF. The CDR3 nucleotides read TGTGCCAGCAGCCGACCGGGGACAGGGGTCTACGAGCAGTACTTC.

This chain joins TRBV7-3 and TRBJ2-1; possible D gene TRBD2, 7 bases. Germline V gene sequence: CDR1 SGHTA, CDR2 FQGTGA. The V end was cut by 8 bases, the J end by 2 bases, with 16 bases between. The CDR3 contains 15 residues. This chain's CDR3 is CASGDPGGTYNEQFF. The CDR3 bases are TGTGCCAGCGGGGACCCGGGGGGCACCTACAATGAGCAGTTCTTC.

This clone was seen a single time. V and J are TRBV27 and TRBJ2-3; 7 bases map to TRBD1. CDR3 length: 14 residues. The germline V gene encodes CDR1 MNHEY and CDR2 SMNVEV (reference sequence). The V gene end was trimmed by 6 bases and the J gene end by 2 bases; junction bases not matched to a gene: 5. DNA of the CDR3: TGTGCCAGCAGGACTCAGGGGGTCACAGATACGCAGTATTTT. Its protein product is CASRTQGVTDTQYF.

The genes are TRBV7-2 and TRBJ2-1; 8 bases are shared with TRBD1. The V gene's germline CDR1 is SGHTA and CDR2 FQGNSA. The CDR3 is 15 residues long. Losses at the gene ends were 4 bases for V and 9 bases for J; bases not matched to a gene: 11. DNA for the CDR3: TGTGCCAGCAGCTCTCAGACAGGGGTCCAGGGTGAGCAGTTCTTC. Translating gives CASSSQTGVQGEQFF.

The CDR3 spells CAWLAANTGELFF. The DNA for the CDR3 is TGTGCCTGGCTAGCGGCGAACACCGGGGAGCTGTTTTTT. This chain connects TRBV30 to TRBJ2-2; TRBD2 aligns across 7 bases. CDR1 GTSNPN and CDR2 SVGIG come from the germline V gene (reference sequence). Trimming cost V 5 bases and J 0 bases; bases outside gene matches: 0. The CDR3 is 13 amino acids.